The rows below give T cell receptor beta chains drawn from one sample of a study of T-cell reconstitution after alpha-beta-depleted transplantation in children. One entry per CDR3 protein, called by TCRdb with MiXCR from the PCR reads. The data contain a few hundred thousand distinct CDR3 sequences, 10% to 15% of them singletons. The sequencing used PBMCs, mostly from graft donor cells, collected 360 days after TCRalphabeta/CD19-depleted stem cell transplant. These receptors were taken from a male patient between 10 and 17 years old who had a stem cell transplant for acute myeloid leukemia, so the T cells may come from the graft donor. Each CDR3 is given with its conserved first and last residue. D genes are given only for firm matches.

CDR3aa: CSAQSGTSASTDTQYF
d_gene: TRBD2
j_gene: TRBJ2-3
v_gene: TRBV20-1

CDR3aa: CASSQFGLAETYEQYF
d_gene: TRBD2
j_gene: TRBJ2-7
v_gene: TRBV3-1

CDR3aa: CATGGLAGGASYNEQFF
d_gene: TRBD2
j_gene: TRBJ2-1
v_gene: TRBV10-3

CDR3aa: CSADRDFTDTQYF
d_gene: NA
j_gene: TRBJ2-3
v_gene: TRBV20-1

CDR3aa: CANSWGTDTQYF
d_gene: NA
j_gene: TRBJ2-3
v_gene: TRBV12-3/TRBV12-4

CDR3aa: CASSQGLSLSYNEQFF
d_gene: NA
j_gene: TRBJ2-1
v_gene: TRBV5-6

CDR3aa: CASSGGLAGGPVRTYEQYF
d_gene: TRBD2
j_gene: TRBJ2-7
v_gene: TRBV11-2

CDR3aa: CASSWTDLSYEQYF
d_gene: NA
j_gene: TRBJ2-7
v_gene: TRBV11-1

CDR3aa: CASSPGLVGVRQYF
d_gene: TRBD2
j_gene: TRBJ2-3
v_gene: TRBV27

CDR3aa: CASPDEQYF
d_gene: NA
j_gene: TRBJ2-7
v_gene: TRBV19

CDR3aa: CASQGTLLYNEQFF
d_gene: NA
j_gene: TRBJ2-1
v_gene: TRBV28

CDR3aa: CASSFPSQGAYEQYF
d_gene: TRBD1
j_gene: TRBJ2-7
v_gene: TRBV28

CDR3aa: CARGTPRQFF
d_gene: NA
j_gene: TRBJ2-1
v_gene: TRBV19

CDR3aa: CASRPGLAGVMGNTGELFF
d_gene: TRBD2
j_gene: TRBJ2-2
v_gene: TRBV12-3/TRBV12-4

CDR3aa: CASSLWLALDTQYF
d_gene: NA
j_gene: TRBJ2-3
v_gene: TRBV12-3/TRBV12-4

CDR3aa: CASSLGHLAGGGNEQFF
d_gene: TRBD2
j_gene: TRBJ2-1
v_gene: TRBV27

CDR3aa: CASSHFREMNTEAFF
d_gene: NA
j_gene: TRBJ1-1
v_gene: TRBV21-1

CDR3aa: CAWSVGQGDTEAFF
d_gene: TRBD1
j_gene: TRBJ1-1
v_gene: TRBV30

CDR3aa: CSATDRPETQYF
d_gene: NA
j_gene: TRBJ2-5
v_gene: TRBV20-1

CDR3aa: CASSRGEGNEQFF
d_gene: TRBD2
j_gene: TRBJ2-1
v_gene: TRBV5-1

CDR3aa: CASSLWAGNYNEQFF
d_gene: NA
j_gene: TRBJ2-1
v_gene: TRBV27

CDR3aa: CASSFLPGRNEQFF
d_gene: NA
j_gene: TRBJ2-1
v_gene: TRBV12-3/TRBV12-4

CDR3aa: CASSSGVPLGTLRADTQYF
d_gene: NA
j_gene: TRBJ2-3
v_gene: TRBV5-1

CDR3aa: CASSLSSWLTTQYF
d_gene: NA
j_gene: TRBJ2-3
v_gene: TRBV7-3

CDR3aa: CSASPDRGQGNTIYF
d_gene: TRBD1
j_gene: TRBJ1-3
v_gene: TRBV20-1

CDR3aa: CSAQRTGGETQYF
d_gene: TRBD1
j_gene: TRBJ2-5
v_gene: TRBV20-1